The 14 T cell receptor beta chains below were found in one sample sequenced in a study of T cell responses to AZD1222 COVID-19 vaccine. Profiling relied on immunoSEQ multiplex PCR, and the TCRdb table lists in-frame clones only, not all of them. The sample lists about 140,000 clones; around 90% were seen once. Sequencing was performed on peripheral blood, taken on day 0 of AZD1222 vaccination. These receptors came from an adult in good health.

V is TRBV7-2 and J is TRBJ1-3; D is perhaps TRBD1 (5 bases). The V and J ends lost 0 bases and 3 bases respectively, with 12 bases between them. The CDR3 runs 16 residues. Germline V CDR1 and CDR2: SGHTA, FQGNSA. The DNA for the CDR3 is TGTGCCAGCAGCTTAGCGTCTGCAGGGATTGGAAACACCATATATTTT. As protein: CASSLASAGIGNTIYF.

The chain employs TRBV4-1 and TRBJ2-6; possibly TRBD1 for D (6 bases). CDR3 length: 16 amino acids. V lost 0 bases and J 2 bases, leaving 8 bases between the germline ends. From germline, CDR1 is MGHRA and CDR2 YSYEKL. The chain's CDR3 is CASSQDEGAGANVLTF. The CDR3 DNA sequence: TGCGCCAGCAGCCAAGATGAGGGGGCTGGGGCCAACGTCCTGACTTTC.

The genes are TRBV9 and TRBJ1-1; D is undetermined. Germline V CDR1 and CDR2: SGDLS, YYNGEE. Trimming shortened V by 3 bases and J by 11 bases, and 20 bases separated the two germline ends. CDR3 size: 14 residues. CDR3 region: CASSEEAQGNFAFF. Here the CDR3 DNA reads TGTGCCAGCAGCGAGGAAGCACAAGGTAATTTCGCTTTCTTT.

The chain is built from TRBV24-1 and TRBJ2-7; maybe TRBD2 (6 bases). V was cut by 1 base and J by 2 bases, with 20 bases left in between. Per the germline V gene, CDR1 is KGHDR and CDR2 is SFDVKD. The CDR3 loop spans 18 amino acids. The CDR3 region is CATSDFRLDQATAYEQYF. In DNA form, the CDR3 reads TGTGCCACCAGTGATTTCCGACTAGATCAGGCTACAGCCTACGAGCAGTACTTC.

This chain joins TRBV12-5 and TRBJ1-5; TRBD1 might be the D (6 bases). The germline V gene encodes CDR1 LGHNT and CDR2 FRNRAP. Trimming stripped 7 bases from V and 15 bases from J, with 28 bases between. The CDR3 spans 15 residues. CDR3 in amino acids: CASALDVTGVFTRHF. The CDR3 DNA reads TGTGCTAGTGCATTGGATGTGACAGGCGTTTTTACCCGGCATTTT. Using reference TRBV12-5 and TRBJ1-5 for the parts outside the CDR3, the full variable domain is DARVTQTPRHKVTEMGQEVTMRCQPILGHNTVFWYRQTMMQGLELLAYFRNRAPLDDSGMPKDRFSAEMPDATLATLKIQPSEPRDSAVYFCASALDVTGVFTRHFGDGTRLSIL.

This chain connects TRBV20-1 to TRBJ2-1; D perhaps matches TRBD2 (5 bases). Trimming removed 3 bases at V and 7 bases at J, with 7 bases between. The CDR3 contains 11 residues. The V gene's germline CDR1 is DFQATT and CDR2 SNEGSKA (reference sequence). CDR3 in DNA: TGCAGTGCTAGCCGGAGGAATGAGCAGTTCTTC. Protein sequence: CSASRRNEQFF.

The CDR3 spells CASSQGAPSGRRTDTQYF. The CDR3 DNA reads TGCGCCAGCAGCCAAGGGGCTCCAAGCGGGAGGCGCACAGATACGCAGTATTTT. The V and J genes are TRBV4-3 and TRBJ2-3; 9 bases are a match to TRBD2. The ends lost 1 base at V and 1 base at J; junction bases unmatched: 9. The CDR3 runs to 18 residues. Germline CDR1 and CDR2: LGHNA and YSLEER.

The chain uses TRBV11-2 and TRBJ1-1; D gene ambiguous. CDR3 length: 13 residues. Germline CDR1 SGHAT, CDR2 FQNNGV. Trimming stripped 3 bases from V and 0 bases from J, with 5 bases between. In nucleotides, the CDR3 is TGTGCCAGCAGCTTCCGGCTGAACACTGAAGCTTTCTTT. Translated, it gives CASSFRLNTEAFF. Based on the CDR3 plus reference TRBV11-2 and TRBJ1-1, the full variable domain is EAGVAQSPRYKIIEKRQSVAFWCNPISGHATLYWYQQILGQGPKLLIQFQNNGVVDDSQLPKDRFSAERLKGVDSTLKIQPAKLEDSAVYLCASSFRLNTEAFFGQGTRLTVV.

The chain is built from TRBV9 and TRBJ1-3; weak D call: TRBD1 (5 bases). Germline lookup yields CDR1 SGDLS and CDR2 YYNGEE. This CDR3 has 18 amino acids. V lost 3 bases and J 0 bases, leaving 19 bases between the germline ends. Here the CDR3 DNA reads TGTGCCAGCAGCGCGGCCCCGGCAGGGTTGCGCTCTGGAAACACCATATATTTT. The encoded protein is CASSAAPAGLRSGNTIYF.

In this sample, this clone turned up once. This sequence joins TRBV19 and TRBJ1-5; 7 positions agree with TRBD1. V lost 3 bases to trimming and J lost 7 bases; unmatched junction nucleotides: 3. The CDR3 runs 13 residues. Germline V gene lookup returns CDR1 LNHDA and CDR2 SQIVND (reference sequence). The CDR3 DNA reads as TGTGCCAGTAGTATTGAGGGGGCCCAGCCCCAGCATTTT. It is translated as CASSIEGAQPQHF.

V and J are TRBV28 and TRBJ2-3; 11 nucleotides agree with TRBD2. The germline CDR1 and CDR2 sequences are MDHEN and SYDVKM. The CDR3 is 20 residues long. Losses at the gene ends were 3 bases for V and 3 bases for J; bases not matched to a gene: 17. CDR3 coding DNA: TGTGCCAGCAGTTTTCCCAACCTGACTAGCGGGATATATGTAACAGATACGCAGTATTTT. Protein: CASSFPNLTSGIYVTDTQYF.

V usage is TRBV6-5 and J usage is TRBJ2-3; a possible D gene is TRBD2 (5 bases). Germline CDR1 MNHEY, CDR2 SVGAGI. V dropped 5 bases and J dropped 2 bases, with 11 bases sitting between them. The CDR3 has 14 residues. Here the CDR3 reads CASSQREFTDTQYF. For the CDR3, the DNA is TGTGCCAGCAGTCAGAGGGAGTTCACAGATACGCAGTATTTT.

This chain connects TRBV3-1 (or the pseudogene TRBV3-2) to TRBJ2-3, with 10 bases aligning to TRBD1. Germline CDR1 is LGHDT and CDR2 is YNNKEL (reference sequence). The CDR3 contains 16 residues. Losses at the gene ends were 3 bases for V and 1 base for J; bases not matched to a gene: 4. CDR3 region: CASSQRQGARTDTQYF. The CDR3 coding sequence is TGTGCCAGCAGCCAGAGACAGGGGGCTCGCACAGATACGCAGTATTTT.

The J gene is TRBJ2-5, the V gene TRBV18; weak D call: TRBD1 (7 bases). This CDR3 has 15 residues. Trimming removed 3 bases from V and 1 base from J, with 12 bases in between. Germline CDR1 and CDR2: KGHSH and LQKENI. CDR3 region: CASSPRRDSQETQYF. In nucleotides, the CDR3 is TGTGCCAGCTCACCCCGGCGGGACAGCCAAGAGACCCAGTACTTC.